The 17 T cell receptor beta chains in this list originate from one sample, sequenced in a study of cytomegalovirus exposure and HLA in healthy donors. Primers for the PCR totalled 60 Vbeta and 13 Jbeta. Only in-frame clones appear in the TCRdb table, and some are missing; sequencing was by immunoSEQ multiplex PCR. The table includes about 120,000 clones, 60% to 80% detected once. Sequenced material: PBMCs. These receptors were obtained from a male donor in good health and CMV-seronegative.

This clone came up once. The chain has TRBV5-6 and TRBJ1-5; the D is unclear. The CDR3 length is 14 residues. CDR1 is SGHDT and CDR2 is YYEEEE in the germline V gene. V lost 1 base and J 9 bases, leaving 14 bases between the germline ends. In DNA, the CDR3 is TGTGCCAGCAGCTTGTCAACCCCGGGGATGCCCCAGCATTTT. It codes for CASSLSTPGMPQHF.

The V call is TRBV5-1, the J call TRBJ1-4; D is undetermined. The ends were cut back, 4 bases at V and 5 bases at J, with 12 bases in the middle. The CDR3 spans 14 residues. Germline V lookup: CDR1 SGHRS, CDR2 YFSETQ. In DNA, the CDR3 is TGCGCCAGCAGCCTATACAGACCAAATGAAAAACTGTTTTTT. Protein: CASSLYRPNEKLFF.

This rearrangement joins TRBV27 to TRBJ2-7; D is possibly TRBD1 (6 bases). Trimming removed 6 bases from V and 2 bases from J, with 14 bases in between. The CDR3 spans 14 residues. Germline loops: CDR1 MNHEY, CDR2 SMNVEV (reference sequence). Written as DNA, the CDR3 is TGTGCCAGCAGATTTCGAACAGGGCCCTACGAGCAGTACTTC. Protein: CASRFRTGPYEQYF.

The CDR3 sequence: CASSSAGREGYEQYF. CDR3 DNA sequence: TGTGCCAGCAGCTCCGCAGGGCGGGAGGGCTACGAGCAGTACTTC. The V and J genes are TRBV7-9 and TRBJ2-7, with TRBD2 identical over 9 bases. The CDR3 spans 15 residues. Germline values: CDR1 SEHNR, CDR2 FQNEAQ (reference sequence). Unmatched junction bases numbered 7, after V lost 4 bases and J lost 3 bases.

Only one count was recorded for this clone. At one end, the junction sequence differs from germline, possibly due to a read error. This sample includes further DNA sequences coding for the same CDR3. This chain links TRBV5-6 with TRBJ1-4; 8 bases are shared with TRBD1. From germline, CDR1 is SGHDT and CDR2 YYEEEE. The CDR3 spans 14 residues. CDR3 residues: CASSWTGIDEKLFF. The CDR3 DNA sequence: TGCGCCAGCAGCTGGACAGGGATCGATGAAAAACTGTTTTTT.

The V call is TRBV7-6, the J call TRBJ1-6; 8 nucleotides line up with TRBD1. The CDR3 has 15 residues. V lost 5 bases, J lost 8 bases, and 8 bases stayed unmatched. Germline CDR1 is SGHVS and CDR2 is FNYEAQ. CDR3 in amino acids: CASSETTGVYSPLHF. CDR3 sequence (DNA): TGTGCCAGCAGCGAGACGACAGGGGTATATTCACCCCTCCACTTT.

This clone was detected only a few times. The CDR3 sequence is CASSLIPTGLAEAPPDTQYF. CDR3 coding DNA: TGTGCCAGCAGTTTGATCCCGACAGGACTAGCGGAAGCCCCTCCAGATACGCAGTATTTT. The rearrangement joins TRBV28 to TRBJ2-3; TRBD2 matches 10 bases. The CDR3 extends over 20 amino acids. Trimming cost V 3 bases and J 4 bases; bases outside gene matches: 19. Germline CDR1 is MDHEN and CDR2 is SYDVKM.

CDR3 bases: TGTGCCAGCTTAGCGGGGACAAGGGAAACAGATACGCAGTATTTT. It codes for CASLAGTRETDTQYF. V is TRBV28 and J is TRBJ2-3; the match to TRBD2 covers 8 bases. Germline CDR1 and CDR2: MDHEN and SYDVKM. The CDR3 loop spans 15 amino acids. V was clipped by 8 bases and J by 3 bases; unmatched bases: 10.

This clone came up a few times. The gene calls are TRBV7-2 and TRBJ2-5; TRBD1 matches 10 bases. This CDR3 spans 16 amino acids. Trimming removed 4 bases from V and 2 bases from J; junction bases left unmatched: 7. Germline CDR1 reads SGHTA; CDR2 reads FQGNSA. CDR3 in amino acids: CASSSGQGRQQETQYF. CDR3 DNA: TGTGCCAGCAGCTCGGGACAGGGGCGCCAACAAGAGACCCAGTACTTC.

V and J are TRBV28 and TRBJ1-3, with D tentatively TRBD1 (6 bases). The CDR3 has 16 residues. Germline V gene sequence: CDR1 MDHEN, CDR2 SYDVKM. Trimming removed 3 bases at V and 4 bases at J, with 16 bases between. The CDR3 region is CASSFRVRGYGNTIYF. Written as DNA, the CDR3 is TGTGCCAGCAGTTTCCGGGTTAGGGGGTACGGAAACACCATATATTTT.

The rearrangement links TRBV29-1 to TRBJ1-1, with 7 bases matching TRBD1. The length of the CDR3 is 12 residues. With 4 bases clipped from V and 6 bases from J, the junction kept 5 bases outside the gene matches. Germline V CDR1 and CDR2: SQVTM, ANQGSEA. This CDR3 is CSVGQGGAEAFF. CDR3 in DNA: TGCAGCGTTGGACAGGGTGGAGCTGAAGCTTTCTTT.

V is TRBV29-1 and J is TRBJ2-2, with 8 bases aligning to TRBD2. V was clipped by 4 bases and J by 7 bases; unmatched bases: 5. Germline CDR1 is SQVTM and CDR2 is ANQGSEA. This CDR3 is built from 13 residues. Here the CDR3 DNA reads TGCAGCGTTGTAAAACGGGGGGGCGGGGAGCTGTTTTTT. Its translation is CSVVKRGGGELFF.

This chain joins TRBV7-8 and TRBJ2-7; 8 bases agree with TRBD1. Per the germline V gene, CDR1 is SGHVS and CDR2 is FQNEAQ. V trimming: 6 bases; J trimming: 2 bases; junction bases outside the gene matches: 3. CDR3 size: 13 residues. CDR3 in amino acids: CASRSGQAYEQYF. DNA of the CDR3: TGTGCCAGCAGATCGGGACAGGCCTACGAGCAGTACTTC.

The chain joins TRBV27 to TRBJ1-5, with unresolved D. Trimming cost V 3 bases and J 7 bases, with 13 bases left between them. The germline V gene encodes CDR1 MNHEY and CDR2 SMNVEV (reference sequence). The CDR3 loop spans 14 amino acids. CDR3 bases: TGTGCCAGCAGTTTCCGGCCCAGAGGACAGCCCCAGCATTTT. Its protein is CASSFRPRGQPQHF.

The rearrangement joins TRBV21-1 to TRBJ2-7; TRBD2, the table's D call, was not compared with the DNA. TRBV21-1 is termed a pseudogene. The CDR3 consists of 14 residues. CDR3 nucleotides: TGTGCCAGCAGCAAAGTATTAGCGGGAATCGAGCAGTACTTC. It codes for CASSKVLAGIEQYF.

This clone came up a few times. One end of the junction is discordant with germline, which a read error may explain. Written as DNA, the CDR3 is TGTGCCAGTAGCATAGGAAGCGGGATTTTCAGGAATGAGCAGTTCTTC. The encoded protein is CASSIGSGIFRNEQFF. The chain combines TRBV19 with TRBJ2-1, with 7 nucleotides matching TRBD2. The germline V gene encodes CDR1 LNHDA and CDR2 SQIVND (reference sequence). This CDR3 has 16 residues.

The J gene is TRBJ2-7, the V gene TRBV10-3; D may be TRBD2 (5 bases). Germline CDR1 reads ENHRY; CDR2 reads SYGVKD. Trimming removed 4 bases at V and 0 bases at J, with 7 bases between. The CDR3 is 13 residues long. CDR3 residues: CAISAGLSYEQYF. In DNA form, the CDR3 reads TGTGCCATCAGTGCAGGACTCTCCTACGAGCAGTACTTC.